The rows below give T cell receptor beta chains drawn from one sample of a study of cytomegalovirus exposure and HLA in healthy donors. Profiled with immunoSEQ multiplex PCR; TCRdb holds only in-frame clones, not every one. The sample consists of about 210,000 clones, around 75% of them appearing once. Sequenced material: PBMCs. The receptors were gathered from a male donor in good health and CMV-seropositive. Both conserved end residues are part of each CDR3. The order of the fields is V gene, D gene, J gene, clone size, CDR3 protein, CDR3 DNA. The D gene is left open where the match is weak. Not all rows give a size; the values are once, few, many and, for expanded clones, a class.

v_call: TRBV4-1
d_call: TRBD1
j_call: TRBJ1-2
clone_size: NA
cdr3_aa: CASSLSGQGFYGYTF
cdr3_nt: TGCGCCAGCAGCCTTTCGGGACAGGGGTTCTATGGCTACACCTTC

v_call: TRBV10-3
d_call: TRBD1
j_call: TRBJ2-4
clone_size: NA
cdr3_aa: CAISMGQNIAKNIQYF
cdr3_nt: TGTGCCATCAGTATGGGACAGAATATAGCCAAAAACATTCAGTACTTC

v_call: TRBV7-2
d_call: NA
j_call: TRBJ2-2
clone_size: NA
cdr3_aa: CASSLGGENTGELFF
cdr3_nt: TGTGCCAGCAGCTTAGGCGGGGAGAACACCGGGGAGCTGTTTTTT

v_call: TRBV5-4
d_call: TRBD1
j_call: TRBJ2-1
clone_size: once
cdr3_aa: CASSPITGGNEQFF
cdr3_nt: TGTGCCAGCAGCCCTATCACAGGGGGGAATGAGCAGTTCTTC

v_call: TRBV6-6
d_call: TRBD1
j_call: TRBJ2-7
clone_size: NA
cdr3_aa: CASSFSPGQPTYEQYF
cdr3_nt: TGTGCCAGCAGTTTTTCACCGGGACAGCCGACCTACGAGCAGTACTTC

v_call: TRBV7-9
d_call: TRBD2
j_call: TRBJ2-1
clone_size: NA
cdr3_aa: CSSSWVAGELGGNEQFF
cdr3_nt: TGTTCCAGCAGCTGGGTAGCGGGAGAACTCGGCGGCAATGAGCAGTTCTTC

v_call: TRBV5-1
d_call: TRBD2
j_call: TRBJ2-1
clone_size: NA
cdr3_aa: CASSVTGTSGDNEQFF
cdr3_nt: TGCGCCAGCAGCGTAACCGGGACTAGCGGAGACAATGAGCAGTTCTTC

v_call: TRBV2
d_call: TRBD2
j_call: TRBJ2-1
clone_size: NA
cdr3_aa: CASSDRAGEYNEQFF
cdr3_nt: TGTGCCAGCAGTGACAGGGCGGGGGAGTACAATGAGCAGTTCTTC

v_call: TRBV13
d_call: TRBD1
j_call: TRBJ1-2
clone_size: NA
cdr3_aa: CASETRGQGEREGYTF
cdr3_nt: TGTGCCAGCGAAACCAGAGGACAGGGGGAAAGAGAGGGCTACACCTTC

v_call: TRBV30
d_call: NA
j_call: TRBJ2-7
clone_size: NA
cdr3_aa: CAWSGGQSSYEQYF
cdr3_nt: TGTGCCTGGAGTGGCGGACAGAGCTCCTACGAGCAGTACTTC

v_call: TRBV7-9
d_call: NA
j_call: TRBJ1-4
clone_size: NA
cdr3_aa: CASSLLQNEKLFF
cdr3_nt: TGTGCCAGCAGCTTATTACAGAATGAAAAACTGTTTTTT

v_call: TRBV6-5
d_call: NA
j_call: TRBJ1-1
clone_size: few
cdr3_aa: CASSLGTGMNTEAFF
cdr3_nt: TGTGCCAGCAGCCTCGGCACAGGGATGAACACTGAAGCTTTCTTT

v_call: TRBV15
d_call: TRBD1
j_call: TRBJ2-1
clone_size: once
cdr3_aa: CATGRDRNSYNEQFF
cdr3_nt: TGTGCCACCGGCAGGGACAGAAACTCCTACAATGAGCAGTTCTTC

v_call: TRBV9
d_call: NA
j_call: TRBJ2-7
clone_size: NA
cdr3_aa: CASSAAQGYEQYF
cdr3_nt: TGTGCCAGCAGCGCAGCGCAGGGCTACGAGCAGTACTTC

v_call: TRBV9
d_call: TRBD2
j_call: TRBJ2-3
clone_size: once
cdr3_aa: CASSVASGVDTQYF
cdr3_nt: TGTGCCAGCAGCGTAGCCAGCGGGGTAGATACGCAGTATTTT

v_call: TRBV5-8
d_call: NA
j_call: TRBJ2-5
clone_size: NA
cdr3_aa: CASEGTGETQYF
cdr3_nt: TGTGCCAGCGAGGGTACAGGGGAGACCCAGTACTTC

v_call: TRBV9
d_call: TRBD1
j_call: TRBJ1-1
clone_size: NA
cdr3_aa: CASSVDRGRGTEAFF
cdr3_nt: TGTGCCAGCAGCGTGGACAGGGGGCGGGGCACTGAAGCTTTCTTT

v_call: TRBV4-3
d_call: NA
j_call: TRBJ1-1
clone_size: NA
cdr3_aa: CASSQGGIINTEAFF
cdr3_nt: TGCGCCAGCAGCCAAGGAGGCATAATTAACACTGAAGCTTTCTTT

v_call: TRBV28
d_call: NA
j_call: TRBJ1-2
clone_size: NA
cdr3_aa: CASRTQQGGYGYTF
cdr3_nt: TGTGCCAGCAGGACCCAACAGGGCGGGTATGGCTACACCTTC

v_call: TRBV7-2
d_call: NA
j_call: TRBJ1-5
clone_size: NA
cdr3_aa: CASSLSWESHIYQPQHF
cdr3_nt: TGTGCCAGCAGCTTATCGTGGGAGTCCCACATATATCAGCCCCAGCATTTT